In its sample, the clone carrying this T cell receptor beta chain was seen many times. This entry comes from a study of T-cell reconstitution after alpha-beta-depleted transplantation in children. TCRbeta library construction was performed incorporating unique molecular identifiers. TCRdb re-derived calls from the PCR reads in MiXCR, one entry per CDR3 protein. The profile covers a few hundred thousand distinct CDR3 sequences, with 9.9% appearing a single time and around 9.1% taken by the ten largest. Looked up from germline, CDR1 is MNHNS and CDR2 is SASEGT. This CDR3 contains 15 residues. Losses at the gene ends were 6 bases for V and 5 bases for J; bases not matched to a gene: 11.

The origin of this receptor is a human donor who donated a stem cell graft to a child with SCID. V is TRBV6-1 and J is TRBJ2-7; 9 bases line up with TRBD1. Source: PBMCs from the stem cell graft donor, taken from the stem cell graft. CDR3 residues: CASRPSWTGVNEQYF. The CDR3 DNA sequence: TGTGCCAGCAGGCCCTCGTGGACAGGGGTAAACGAGCAGTACTTC.